A single sample is the source of the 5 T cell receptor beta chains below, sequenced in a study of blood T cell repertoires in COVID-19. This table comes from immunoSEQ multiplex PCR, and its TCRdb copy is limited to in-frame clones, with some not included. The profile shows under 150,000 clones, approximately 84% of them singletons. Sequences were obtained from peripheral blood. All receptors derive from a man aged 50-59 years with acute or convalescent COVID-19.

The V gene is TRBV11-3, the J gene TRBJ2-2, with D possibly matching TRBD2 (5 bases). This CDR3 spans 13 amino acids. V shed 1 base and J shed 6 bases, with 6 bases lying between them. Germline-derived CDR1 and CDR2 are SGHNT and YENEEA. The CDR3 bases are TGTGCCAGCAGCTTAGTCGGGGCCGGGGAGCTGTTTTTT. It specifies CASSLVGAGELFF.

CDR3 loop: CASSYSHGKETQYF. The CDR3 DNA is TGTGCCAGCAGTTACTCTCACGGGAAGGAGACCCAGTACTTC. The rearrangement links TRBV6-5 to TRBJ2-5; tentatively, D is TRBD2 (5 bases). This CDR3 comprises 14 residues. Per germline, CDR1 MNHEY and CDR2 SVGAGI. Trimming pared 0 bases from V and 5 bases from J, leaving 10 bases between.

This chain connects TRBV27 to TRBJ1-5; 8 nucleotides align to TRBD1. V trimming: 6 bases; J trimming: 4 bases; junction bases outside the gene matches: 11. Germline V gene sequence: CDR1 MNHEY, CDR2 SMNVEV (reference sequence). The CDR3 runs to 16 residues. The CDR3 coding sequence is TGTGCCAGCAGGCCAGGGGGCGCATTACGGAATCAGCCCCAGCATTTT. Its protein product is CASRPGGALRNQPQHF.

The chain joins TRBV5-6 to TRBJ1-5, with TRBD1 matching 9 bases. V lost 1 base to trimming and J lost 7 bases; unmatched junction nucleotides: 15. The length of the CDR3 is 18 residues. The germline gives CDR1 SGHDT, CDR2 YYEEEE. The CDR3 spells CASSLKGRDRVSSQPQHF. The CDR3 DNA reads as TGTGCCAGCAGCTTGAAAGGCCGGGACAGGGTTTCAAGCCAGCCCCAGCATTTT.

The V call is TRBV5-1, the J call TRBJ1-1; D uncertain. The CDR3 has 14 residues. With 1 base removed from V and 0 bases from J, the gap between germline ends came to 7 bases. Per germline, CDR1 SGHRS and CDR2 YFSETQ. CDR3 amino acids: CASSLSGLNTEAFF. For the CDR3, the DNA is TGCGCCAGCAGCTTGAGCGGTTTGAACACTGAAGCTTTCTTT.